Listed below are T cell receptor beta chains from one sample, sequenced in a study of T cells in Graves' hyperthyroidism and ophthalmopathy. TCRdb independently ran MiXCR on the multiplex PCR reads; one entry per CDR3 protein. In the table there are hundreds of thousands of distinct CDR3 sequences, roughly 40% of which are singletons. Sequencing was done on a sample of blood. The source of these receptors is a man between 18 and 35 years old with Graves' hyperthyroidism. Both conserved end residues are part of each CDR3. A D gene is named only where the DNA matches it firmly. Clone size is shown for a subset of rows, as once, few, many or a class of expanded clone.

abundance: few
v_gene: TRBV7-2
j_gene: TRBJ2-7
d_gene: NA
CDR3aa: CASSPGFANEQYF
CDR3nt: TGCGCCAGCAGCCCAGGATTCGCCAACGAGCAGTACTTC

abundance: NA
v_gene: TRBV20-1
j_gene: TRBJ1-1
d_gene: NA
CDR3aa: CSARDRRGWAEAFF
CDR3nt: TGCAGTGCTAGGGATCGGCGGGGGTGGGCTGAAGCTTTCTTT

abundance: NA
v_gene: TRBV20-1
j_gene: TRBJ1-2
d_gene: NA
CDR3aa: CSAYEREDGYTF
CDR3nt: TGCAGTGCCTATGAGCGGGAGGATGGCTACACCTTC

abundance: few
v_gene: TRBV2
j_gene: TRBJ1-5
d_gene: NA
CDR3aa: CASSQAGVRNQPQHF
CDR3nt: TGTGCCAGCAGCCAAGCAGGGGTCCGCAATCAGCCCCAGCATTTT

abundance: NA
v_gene: TRBV19
j_gene: TRBJ2-3
d_gene: NA
CDR3aa: CATSRQRGTDTQYF
CDR3nt: TGTGCCACCTCTCGCCAGCGGGGCACAGATACGCAGTATTTT

abundance: NA
v_gene: TRBV10-3
j_gene: TRBJ1-2
d_gene: NA
CDR3aa: CAISESDPRGYTF
CDR3nt: TGTGCCATCAGTGAGTCAGATCCAAGGGGCTACACCTTC

abundance: NA
v_gene: TRBV29-1
j_gene: TRBJ2-2
d_gene: TRBD1
CDR3aa: CSVEDPGTGVF
CDR3nt: TGCAGCGTTGAAGATCCGGGGACAGGGGTGTTT

abundance: many
v_gene: TRBV7-2
j_gene: TRBJ1-3
d_gene: NA
CDR3aa: CASRTGSGNTIYF
CDR3nt: TGTGCCAGCAGAACAGGGTCTGGAAACACCATATATTTT

abundance: NA
v_gene: TRBV25-1
j_gene: TRBJ2-7
d_gene: NA
CDR3aa: CASVRDSVSYEQYF
CDR3nt: TGTGCCAGCGTACGGGATAGCGTCTCCTACGAGCAGTACTTC

abundance: few
v_gene: TRBV7-9
j_gene: TRBJ2-2
d_gene: NA
CDR3aa: CASSQVPGPNTGELFF
CDR3nt: TGCGCCAGCAGCCAGGTACCGGGACCCAACACCGGGGAGCTGTTTTTT

abundance: NA
v_gene: TRBV6-6
j_gene: TRBJ1-2
d_gene: NA
CDR3aa: CASTSGFANYGYTF
CDR3nt: TGTGCCAGCACTTCAGGGTTTGCTAACTATGGCTACACCTTC

abundance: many
v_gene: TRBV20-1
j_gene: TRBJ1-1
d_gene: NA
CDR3aa: CSASKGRWTEAFF
CDR3nt: TGCAGTGCTAGTAAAGGGAGGTGGACTGAAGCTTTCTTT

abundance: few
v_gene: TRBV29-1
j_gene: TRBJ2-5
d_gene: NA
CDR3aa: CSVQRRNQETQYF
CDR3nt: TGCAGCGTGCAACGACGGAACCAAGAGACCCAGTACTTC

abundance: few
v_gene: TRBV9
j_gene: TRBJ2-2
d_gene: NA
CDR3aa: CASSVELGRGTGELFF
CDR3nt: TGTGCCAGCAGCGTAGAACTAGGCAGAGGGACCGGGGAGCTGTTTTTT

abundance: NA
v_gene: TRBV10-3
j_gene: TRBJ2-5
d_gene: NA
CDR3aa: CATQNTGEETQYF
CDR3nt: TGTGCCACCCAGAACACCGGGGAGGAGACCCAGTACTTC

abundance: many
v_gene: TRBV25-1
j_gene: TRBJ2-7
d_gene: NA
CDR3aa: CASSELAIGQGNYEQYF
CDR3nt: TGTGCCAGCAGTGAATTGGCGATCGGGCAGGGTAACTACGAGCAGTACTTC

abundance: many
v_gene: TRBV5-6
j_gene: TRBJ2-5
d_gene: NA
CDR3aa: CASSLGQAETQYF
CDR3nt: TGTGCCAGCAGCTTGGGGCAGGCCGAGACCCAGTACTTC

abundance: once
v_gene: TRBV5-1
j_gene: TRBJ2-2
d_gene: TRBD1
CDR3aa: CASSLDLGQGDTGELFF
CDR3nt: TGCGCCAGCAGCTTGGATTTGGGACAGGGGGACACCGGGGAGCTGTTTTTT

abundance: NA
v_gene: TRBV29-1
j_gene: TRBJ1-4
d_gene: NA
CDR3aa: CSVVQTTGEGNEKLFF
CDR3nt: TGCAGCGTTGTACAGACCACCGGGGAGGGTAATGAAAAACTGTTTTTT

abundance: NA
v_gene: TRBV29-1
j_gene: TRBJ1-5
d_gene: NA
CDR3aa: CSSGRDQPQHF
CDR3nt: TGCAGCAGCGGGAGGGATCAGCCCCAGCATTTT

abundance: NA
v_gene: TRBV19
j_gene: TRBJ2-2
d_gene: NA
CDR3aa: CASSISRGNTGELFF
CDR3nt: TGTGCCAGTAGTATTAGCCGGGGGAACACCGGGGAGCTGTTTTTT

abundance: NA
v_gene: TRBV10-3
j_gene: TRBJ1-1
d_gene: NA
CDR3aa: CASTQTALNTEAFF
CDR3nt: TGTGCCAGCACCCAGACAGCCTTGAACACTGAAGCTTTCTTT

abundance: NA
v_gene: TRBV29-1
j_gene: TRBJ2-7
d_gene: TRBD1
CDR3aa: CSLGQGANEQYF
CDR3nt: TGCAGCTTGGGCCAGGGGGCAAACGAGCAGTACTTC

abundance: NA
v_gene: TRBV6-6
j_gene: TRBJ1-2
d_gene: NA
CDR3aa: CASSYAGAEDYGYIF
CDR3nt: TGTGCCAGCAGTTACGCAGGGGCCGAGGACTATGGCTACATCTTC

abundance: many
v_gene: TRBV5-1
j_gene: TRBJ1-2
d_gene: NA
CDR3aa: CASRLGTGPNGYTF
CDR3nt: TGCGCCAGCAGGCTAGGGACGGGCCCCAATGGCTACACCTTC

abundance: NA
v_gene: TRBV7-9
j_gene: TRBJ2-7
d_gene: TRBD2
CDR3aa: CASSLGTSGVDEQYF
CDR3nt: TGTGCCAGCAGCTTGGGGACTAGCGGGGTTGACGAGCAGTACTTC

abundance: NA
v_gene: TRBV15
j_gene: TRBJ2-2
d_gene: TRBD2
CDR3aa: CATSSVSSGRALGELFF
CDR3nt: TGTGCCACCAGCAGCGTCTCTAGCGGGAGGGCCCTCGGGGAGCTGTTTTTT

abundance: NA
v_gene: TRBV14
j_gene: TRBJ2-5
d_gene: NA
CDR3aa: CASSQVYDILGGTQYF
CDR3nt: TGTGCCAGCAGCCAAGTGTATGACATCCTGGGAGGGACCCAGTACTTC

abundance: NA
v_gene: TRBV9
j_gene: TRBJ1-3
d_gene: NA
CDR3aa: CASSVEGRVPGNTIYF
CDR3nt: TGTGCCAGCAGCGTAGAGGGACGAGTACCTGGAAACACCATATATTTT

abundance: few
v_gene: TRBV14
j_gene: TRBJ2-5
d_gene: NA
CDR3aa: CASSPPVYPETQYF
CDR3nt: TGTGCCAGCAGTCCTCCAGTCTACCCGGAGACCCAGTACTTC

abundance: few
v_gene: TRBV5-6
j_gene: TRBJ1-5
d_gene: TRBD1
CDR3aa: CASSLGDRDQPQHF
CDR3nt: TGTGCCAGCAGCTTGGGGGACAGGGACCAGCCCCAGCATTTT

abundance: few
v_gene: TRBV9
j_gene: TRBJ1-1
d_gene: TRBD1
CDR3aa: CASSVDRTGGVTEAFF
CDR3nt: TGTGCCAGCAGCGTAGATAGGACAGGGGGAGTGACTGAAGCTTTCTTT

abundance: many
v_gene: TRBV19
j_gene: TRBJ1-5
d_gene: NA
CDR3aa: CASKGVGDQPQHF
CDR3nt: TGTGCCAGCAAGGGGGTAGGTGATCAGCCCCAGCATTTT

abundance: few
v_gene: TRBV19
j_gene: TRBJ1-1
d_gene: NA
CDR3aa: CASSPTRTQNTEAFF
CDR3nt: TGTGCCAGTAGCCCCACACGGACTCAGAACACTGAAGCTTTCTTT

abundance: NA
v_gene: TRBV29-1
j_gene: TRBJ1-1
d_gene: TRBD1
CDR3aa: CSVVTGGLPNTEAFF
CDR3nt: TGCAGCGTTGTGACAGGGGGCCTCCCGAACACTGAAGCTTTCTTT

abundance: many
v_gene: TRBV10-3
j_gene: TRBJ1-2
d_gene: NA
CDR3aa: CAIGRPYGYTF
CDR3nt: TGTGCCATCGGGCGGCCTTATGGCTACACCTTC

abundance: few
v_gene: TRBV20-1
j_gene: TRBJ1-1
d_gene: TRBD1
CDR3aa: CSARDDPDRFRMNTEAFF
CDR3nt: TGCAGTGCTAGAGATGATCCGGACAGGTTCCGCATGAACACTGAAGCTTTCTTT

abundance: few
v_gene: TRBV7-8
j_gene: TRBJ2-7
d_gene: NA
CDR3aa: CASSPRRDTDLFPYEQYF
CDR3nt: TGTGCCAGCTCCCCGAGGCGGGACACGGATTTATTCCCCTACGAGCAGTACTTC

abundance: few
v_gene: TRBV7-2
j_gene: TRBJ2-7
d_gene: NA
CDR3aa: CASSLFSNYEQYF
CDR3nt: TGTGCCAGCAGCTTATTCTCCAACTACGAGCAGTACTTC

abundance: NA
v_gene: TRBV19
j_gene: TRBJ2-7
d_gene: TRBD2
CDR3aa: CASSPGLAGGPGEQYF
CDR3nt: TGTGCCAGTAGTCCGGGACTAGCGGGAGGGCCAGGCGAGCAGTACTTC

abundance: few
v_gene: TRBV2
j_gene: TRBJ2-2
d_gene: NA
CDR3aa: CASNQGSHTGELFF
CDR3nt: TGTGCCAGCAACCAGGGGTCACACACCGGGGAGCTGTTTTTT

abundance: NA
v_gene: TRBV12-3/TRBV12-4
j_gene: TRBJ1-1
d_gene: NA
CDR3aa: CASLGPGNTEAFF
CDR3nt: TGTGCCAGCTTGGGGCCGGGGAACACTGAAGCTTTCTTT

abundance: few
v_gene: TRBV14
j_gene: TRBJ2-7
d_gene: TRBD2
CDR3aa: CASSQAAERGVRYEQYF
CDR3nt: TGTGCCAGCAGCCAAGCAGCTGAACGGGGGGTACGGTACGAGCAGTACTTC

abundance: NA
v_gene: TRBV7-9
j_gene: TRBJ2-5
d_gene: NA
CDR3aa: CASSSRRESGQETQYF
CDR3nt: TGTGCCAGCAGCTCACGGAGGGAAAGTGGGCAAGAGACCCAGTACTTC

abundance: NA
v_gene: TRBV7-2
j_gene: TRBJ1-6
d_gene: NA
CDR3aa: CASSFGQGSYNSPLHF
CDR3nt: TGTGCCAGCAGCTTCGGGCAGGGCTCCTATAATTCACCCCTCCACTTT

abundance: NA
v_gene: TRBV2
j_gene: TRBJ2-5
d_gene: NA
CDR3aa: CASRELMGAVETQYF
CDR3nt: TGTGCCAGCCGTGAGCTAATGGGAGCGGTAGAGACCCAGTACTTC

abundance: NA
v_gene: TRBV20-1
j_gene: TRBJ2-7
d_gene: NA
CDR3aa: CSARDQRAYEQYF
CDR3nt: TGCAGTGCTAGAGATCAAAGGGCCTACGAGCAGTACTTC

abundance: NA
v_gene: TRBV6-5
j_gene: TRBJ1-1
d_gene: NA
CDR3aa: CASREGQLKNTEAFF
CDR3nt: TGTGCCAGCAGGGAAGGACAGCTCAAGAACACTGAAGCTTTCTTT

abundance: NA
v_gene: TRBV7-9
j_gene: TRBJ2-7
d_gene: TRBD2
CDR3aa: CASSSIAGGRYEQYF
CDR3nt: TGTGCCAGCAGCTCTATAGCGGGGGGGCGCTACGAGCAGTACTTC

abundance: many
v_gene: TRBV7-8
j_gene: TRBJ2-5
d_gene: NA
CDR3aa: CASSLYRAQETQYF
CDR3nt: TGTGCCAGCAGCTTATATCGGGCACAAGAGACCCAGTACTTC

abundance: many
v_gene: TRBV12-3/TRBV12-4
j_gene: TRBJ1-5
d_gene: NA
CDR3aa: CASNSQGMQPQHF
CDR3nt: TGTGCCAGCAACTCTCAGGGGATGCAGCCCCAGCATTTT

abundance: many
v_gene: TRBV29-1
j_gene: TRBJ1-4
d_gene: NA
CDR3aa: CSVVTSNEKLFF
CDR3nt: TGCAGCGTTGTCACAAGTAATGAGAAACTGTTTTTT

abundance: once
v_gene: TRBV7-3
j_gene: TRBJ2-2
d_gene: NA
CDR3aa: CASSLMMAGAAGELFF
CDR3nt: TGTGCCAGCAGCTTAATGATGGCGGGGGCGGCCGGGGAGCTGTTTTTT

abundance: NA
v_gene: TRBV7-9
j_gene: TRBJ2-2
d_gene: NA
CDR3aa: CASSATSNPGELFF
CDR3nt: TGTGCCAGCAGCGCTACTAGTAACCCCGGGGAGCTGTTTTTT

abundance: few
v_gene: TRBV6-5
j_gene: TRBJ1-2
d_gene: NA
CDR3aa: CASSEAEGFGGYTF
CDR3nt: TGTGCCAGCAGTGAAGCCGAGGGGTTCGGCGGCTACACCTTC